The 2 T cell receptor beta chains listed next were all sequenced from one sample in a study of CD8+ T cells in alopecia areata. As the sequencing template, cDNA was produced by extracting RNA and reverse transcribing it. Clones were read by immunoSEQ multiplex PCR, and TCRdb kept only the in-frame ones, dropping some. In the table there are about 180,000 clones, around half of which are singletons. The treatment is: oral pan-JAK inhibitor, 5-10 mg twice daily. The sample consisted of CD8+ T cells sorted from blood, taken at week 24, from a patient treated with tofacitinib. The receptors were sampled from a human donor with alopecia areata.

This clone came up a few times. This chain joins TRBV29-1 and TRBJ2-7; D remains unclear. V lost 0 bases to trimming and J lost 0 bases, with 9 bases between them. In germline, CDR1 is SQVTM, CDR2 ANQGSEA. There are 14 residues in the CDR3. CDR3 nucleotide sequence: TGCAGCGTTGAAGAAAATGCCGGCTCCTACGAGCAGTACTTC. It translates to CSVEENAGSYEQYF.

CDR3 coding DNA: TGTGCCAGCAGCGAAGGGAACACTGAAGCTTTCTTT. Amino acids: CASSEGNTEAFF. V is TRBV5-4 and J is TRBJ1-1; the D is unclear. Deletions cut 4 bases from V and 1 base from J, with 5 bases between. The germline V gene encodes CDR1 SGHNT and CDR2 YYREEE (reference sequence). The CDR3 is 12 residues long.